This TCR beta chain was captured in a study of shared clonotypes between healthy human individuals. Comments on this clone: The same CDR3 is also encoded by other DNA sequences in this sample.

Here immunoSEQ multiplex PCR was the method, and the copy in TCRdb shows in-frame clones only, minus some. The data hold about 2.3 million clones, with 93% observed a single time. V lost 2 bases, J lost 8 bases, and 9 bases lay in between. The CDR3 loop spans 12 amino acids. Germline V lookup: CDR1 SGHTA, CDR2 FQGNSA. The clonotype was recovered from a man aged 18-30 years in good health. Some clones in this sample may be carry-over from other donors' samples. The sample was naive CD4+ T cells from PBMCs. As for subset: CD45RA+ positively selected. This chain uses TRBV7-2 with TRBJ1-2; a weak D match, TRBD1 (6 bases). Here the CDR3 reads CASSLTGFGYTF. As DNA, the CDR3 is TGTGCCAGCAGCTTAACAGGGTTCGGCTACACCTTC.